This TCR beta chain stems from a study of T cell responses to AZD1222 COVID-19 vaccine. Points on this clone: As yet, its antigen is unknown.

This CDR3 contains 11 residues. The V gene lost 7 bases and the J gene lost 5 bases, with 9 bases spanning the gap. Per the germline V gene, CDR1 is MNHEY and CDR2 is SVGAGI. Libraries were prepared by immunoSEQ multiplex PCR; TCRdb keeps only in-frame clonotypes and omits some of them. This table has roughly 140,000 clones, 90% appearing once. Study-wide results and limits: As reported, nearly half of all spike-specific TCRs target variant regions that are unmutated.

This TCR was recovered from an adult who received the AZD1222 COVID-19 vaccine. The material was peripheral blood, obtained 28 days after the second AZD1222 dose. This chain links TRBV6-5 with TRBJ2-7; unclear D gene. DNA of the CDR3: TGTGCCAGCATAGGTAGGAACGAGCAGTACTTC. It codes for CASIGRNEQYF.